The 21 T cell receptor beta chains presented below share a single source sample, sequenced in a study of blood T cell repertoires in COVID-19. Assay: immunoSEQ multiplex PCR; the TCRdb copy retains only in-frame clones and omits some. The sample includes over 90,000 clones, almost 85% seen only once; the top ten take 9.5% to 10%. The sequencing sample was made of peripheral blood. All receptors derive from a man aged 35-49 years with active or convalescent COVID-19.

The V gene is TRBV30, the J gene TRBJ1-5, with TRBD1 as a possible D gene (6 bases). The CDR3 spans 18 residues. Germline loops: CDR1 GTSNPN, CDR2 SVGIG (reference sequence). V dropped 0 bases and J dropped 2 bases, with 20 bases sitting between them. DNA of the CDR3: TGTGCCTGGAGTGTAAACCGGGACAATCAAAGTGGCAATCAGCCCCAGCATTTT. Its protein product is CAWSVNRDNQSGNQPQHF.

This clone was detected only a few times. The J gene is TRBJ1-1, the V gene TRBV7-6; the match to TRBD1 covers 7 bases. CDR3 length equals 15 residues. The germline CDR1 and CDR2 sequences are SGHVS and FNYEAQ. J lost 1 base, V lost 2 bases, and 4 bases had no gene match. CDR3 bases: TGTGCCAGCAGCTTACTGTCAGGGGGGAACACTGAAGCTTTCTTT. This gives the protein CASSLLSGGNTEAFF.

The V gene is TRBV7-9, the J gene TRBJ1-5, with D possibly TRBD1 on 5 matching bases. V was clipped by 0 bases and J by 6 bases, with 9 bases between them. Per the germline V gene, CDR1 is SEHNR and CDR2 is FQNEAQ (reference sequence). This CDR3 has 14 amino acids. CDR3 residues: CASSLATGGQPQHF. As DNA, the CDR3 is TGTGCCAGCAGCTTAGCTACCGGGGGTCAGCCCCAGCATTTT.

This chain uses TRBV7-9 with TRBJ2-2, with 10 bases that match TRBD2. Germline-derived CDR1 and CDR2 are SEHNR and FQNEAQ (reference sequence). Trimming at V came to 0 bases and at J to 7 bases, leaving 8 bases not matched to a gene. The CDR3 is 17 amino acids. In nucleotides, the CDR3 is TGTGCCAGCAGCTTAGCCCCAGCGGGGGGGAATATCGGGGAGCTGTTTTTT. Amino acid sequence: CASSLAPAGGNIGELFF.

This chain links TRBV25-1 with TRBJ1-1; a weak D match, TRBD1 (6 bases). Germline CDR1 reads MGHDK; CDR2 reads SYGVNS. The V end lost 2 bases, the J end lost 6 bases, and 16 bases lay between the germline ends. The CDR3 runs to 15 residues. The CDR3 region has the DNA TGTGCCAGCAGTGAAACCCTAACGGACAGCGCTGAAGCTTTCTTT. Protein sequence: CASSETLTDSAEAFF.

The rearrangement uses TRBV5-1 and TRBJ2-5; D call uncertain. Germline loops: CDR1 SGHRS, CDR2 YFSETQ. Trimming removed 0 bases at V and 5 bases at J, with 5 bases between. The CDR3 totals 12 residues. For the CDR3, the DNA is TGCGCCAGCAGCTTGGCCGGGGAGACCCAGTACTTC. Protein sequence: CASSLAGETQYF.

This clone was seen a few times. The V and J genes are TRBV6-5 and TRBJ1-1, with D tentatively TRBD1 (5 bases). The CDR3 contains 13 residues. V lost 7 bases to trimming and J lost 0 bases, with 9 bases between them. The germline CDR1 and CDR2 sequences are MNHEY and SVGAGI. CDR3 in amino acids: CASNGGMNTEAFF. The CDR3 bases are TGTGCCAGCAACGGGGGGATGAACACTGAAGCTTTCTTT.

This clone was detected a few times. The gene calls are TRBV7-9 and TRBJ2-3, with 9 bases aligning to TRBD2. Germline CDR1 is SEHNR and CDR2 is FQNEAQ (reference sequence). The trim removed 5 bases at V and 1 base at J, leaving 13 bases unmatched. The CDR3 runs to 18 residues. CDR3 amino acids: CASSPWQGASGGTDTQYF. As DNA, the CDR3 is TGTGCCAGCAGCCCCTGGCAAGGGGCTAGCGGGGGCACAGATACGCAGTATTTT.

This chain joins TRBV5-1 and TRBJ1-2; D is undetermined. The germline V and J ends were trimmed by 1 base and 2 bases, with 9 bases remaining between them. Germline CDR1 SGHRS, CDR2 YFSETQ. The length of the CDR3 is 14 residues. CDR3 sequence reads: CASSLNSFNYGYTF. The CDR3 DNA reads TGCGCCAGCAGCTTGAACAGCTTCAACTATGGCTACACCTTC.

The chain combines TRBV19 with TRBJ2-1; possibly TRBD2 for D (5 bases). The CDR3 is 16 residues long. The V gene's germline CDR1 is LNHDA and CDR2 SQIVND (reference sequence). The ends were cut back, 6 bases at V and 6 bases at J, with 21 bases in the middle. For the CDR3, the DNA is TGTGCCAGTAGGAGGGAGACCCTTTCAGCCCGCAATGAGCAGTTCTTC. Its translation is CASRRETLSARNEQFF.

This sequence joins TRBV7-9 and TRBJ2-7; 14 nucleotides agree with TRBD2. Germline V lookup: CDR1 SEHNR, CDR2 FQNEAQ (reference sequence). CDR3 length: 19 amino acids. The V gene end was trimmed by 0 bases and the J gene end by 1 base; junction bases not matched to a gene: 8. The DNA of the CDR3 is TGTGCCAGCAGCTTAGCTATCGGACTAGCGGGGGGCCGGTCCTACGAGCAGTACTTC. Translation: CASSLAIGLAGGRSYEQYF. The variable domain in full, completed from reference TRBV7-9 and TRBJ2-7, reads DTGVSQNPRHKITKRGQNVTFRCDPISEHNRLYWYRQTLGQGPEFLTYFQNEAQLEKSRLLSDRFSAERPKGSFSTLEIQRTEQGDSAMYLCASSLAIGLAGGRSYEQYFGPGTRLTVT.

The chain couples TRBV2 to TRBJ1-2, with unresolved D. CDR3 length: 12 amino acids. V lost 2 bases and J 6 bases, leaving 7 bases between the germline ends. Germline-derived CDR1 and CDR2 are SNHLY and FYNNEI. CDR3 sequence (DNA): TGTGCCAGCAGTGAATCGGAGAATGGCTACACCTTC. It codes for CASSESENGYTF.

V and J are TRBV10-3 and TRBJ2-5; 11 nucleotides line up with TRBD1. The CDR3 contains 16 residues. Trimming removed 6 bases from V and 1 base from J; junction bases left unmatched: 7. Germline V lookup: CDR1 ENHRY, CDR2 SYGVKD. CDR3: CAISIGTGGLQETQYF. CDR3 DNA: TGTGCCATCAGCATAGGGACAGGGGGGCTCCAAGAGACCCAGTACTTC.

The V call is TRBV5-4, the J call TRBJ2-1, with no clear D. Germline CDR1 reads SGHNT; CDR2 reads YYREEE (reference sequence). With 4 bases removed from V and 1 base from J, the gap between germline ends came to 9 bases. This CDR3 is built from 14 residues. The CDR3 reads CASSPQLSYNEQFF. In DNA form, the CDR3 reads TGTGCCAGCAGCCCACAACTATCCTACAATGAGCAGTTCTTC.

This rearrangement joins TRBV29-1 to TRBJ2-7; TRBD1 might be the D (7 bases). The CDR3 covers 13 residues. Deletions cut 7 bases from V and 3 bases from J, with 16 bases between. Germline CDR1 SQVTM, CDR2 ANQGSEA. The CDR3 DNA reads as TGCAGCGCCAACCTGCGGGACAGCTACGAGCAGTACTTC. Its protein product is CSANLRDSYEQYF.

The chain employs TRBV7-2 and TRBJ2-2, with D perhaps matching TRBD1 (6 bases). The CDR3 is 15 residues long. V lost 4 bases and J lost 6, with 15 bases in between. From germline, CDR1 is SGHTA and CDR2 FQGNSA. CDR3 coding DNA: TGTGCCAGCAGCTCCGATTCAGGGGTGGCCGGGGAGCTGTTTTTT. Protein sequence: CASSSDSGVAGELFF.

This clone was recorded a few times. V and J are TRBV5-8 and TRBJ1-2; a weak D match, TRBD1 (5 bases). The CDR3 is 16 amino acids. The V end was cut by 2 bases, the J end by 3 bases, with 17 bases between. Germline-derived CDR1 and CDR2 are SGHTS and YDEGEE. The CDR3 DNA sequence: TGTGCCAGCAGCTTTGTGGACACGGAATACGACTATGGCTACACCTTC. It is translated as CASSFVDTEYDYGYTF.

The chain links TRBV10-1 to TRBJ1-1; D unclear. Germline V gene lookup returns CDR1 WNHNN and CDR2 SYGVQD (reference sequence). The CDR3 runs 14 residues. Between the trimmed V and J ends, which lost 6 bases and 5 bases, there was a span of 16 bases. In DNA, the CDR3 is TGCGCCAGCAGGGCTACCCACCAGGCTACTGAAGCTTTCTTT. Translation gives CASRATHQATEAFF.

This clone was counted a single time. The V and J genes are TRBV9 and TRBJ2-7, with 10 bases lining up with TRBD1. Germline V CDR1 and CDR2: SGDLS, YYNGEE. The CDR3 length is 14 residues. J gave up 3 bases and V 4 bases, and 4 bases lay outside the gene matches. CDR3 protein: CASSSRDRGYEQYF. CDR3 sequence (DNA): TGTGCCAGCAGCTCCCGGGACAGGGGCTACGAGCAGTACTTC.

This chain uses TRBV5-1 with TRBJ2-1; 9 bases match TRBD1. V lost 0 bases and J lost 4; bases outside the gene matches: 8. This CDR3 is 17 amino acids long. Germline V gene lookup returns CDR1 SGHRS and CDR2 YFSETQ. As DNA, the CDR3 is TGCGCCAGCAGCTTGGACTTAGGACAGGGGTTATACAATGAGCAGTTCTTC. It yields the protein CASSLDLGQGLYNEQFF.

The chain recombines TRBV2 with TRBJ1-1; TRBD1 matches 7 bases. V was clipped by 5 bases and J by 5 bases; unmatched bases: 5. The CDR3 contains 13 residues. Germline values: CDR1 SNHLY, CDR2 FYNNEI. CDR3 DNA sequence: TGTGCCAGCAGTTTAGGACAGGTGACTGAAGCTTTCTTT. It is translated as CASSLGQVTEAFF.